This T cell receptor beta chain came from a study of cytomegalovirus exposure and HLA in healthy donors. General study findings and limits: Earlier analysis looked at TCR beta V segments, and most were productive about 87% or about 30% of the time.

V lost 5 bases to trimming and J lost 6 bases; unmatched junction nucleotides: 0. Germline values: CDR1 MNHEY, CDR2 SMNVEV (reference sequence). The CDR3 sequence is 13 residues long. This PCR relied on a set of 60 Vbeta primers and 13 Jbeta primers. The assay was immunoSEQ multiplex PCR, and TCRdb's table has in-frame clones only and misses some. The sample holds approximately 110,000 clones, 77% seen once. Worth noting for this clone: Its antigen is not known.

The sample was PBMCs. The chain has TRBV27 and TRBJ2-7, with 14 bases matching TRBD2. This sequence was found in a woman aged 40-49 years in good health and CMV-seropositive. The CDR3 DNA reads TGTGCCAGCAGTGGACTAGCGGGAGGCGAGCAGTACTTC. This codes for CASSGLAGGEQYF.